This T cell receptor beta chain appears in the sequencing data of a study of long-term antiretroviral therapy in people with HIV. Without exception, participants with HIV were treated in the United States. immunoSEQ v3.0 was run at survey level. Method: immunoSEQ multiplex PCR; TCRdb's copy keeps in-frame clones and lacks some. The profile shows thousands of clones, 65% to 85% of them singletons. The CDR3 covers 13 residues. J gave up 6 bases and V 6 bases, and 9 bases lay outside the gene matches. The germline V gene has CDR1 SQVTM and CDR2 ANQGSEA. The clonotype was recovered from a man aged 30 to 45 with HIV. Source: unsorted PBMCs, taken 0.3 years before starting antiretroviral therapy. V and J are TRBV29-1 and TRBJ2-7; TRBD1 aligns across 9 bases. The CDR3 DNA follows: TGCAGCGTCTCGGACAGGGGTAAGGGCGAGCAGTACTTC. This codes for CSVSDRGKGEQYF.